One sample yielded the 19 T cell receptor beta chains listed below, sequenced in a study of T cells in Graves' hyperthyroidism and ophthalmopathy. It was RNA transcripts that yielded the amplified TCR beta CDR3 regions. The HTBI primer set served for first-round RT-PCR of the TCR CDR3. A single record per CDR3 protein comes from TCRdb applying MiXCR to the multiplex PCR reads. The table lists around 600,000 distinct CDR3 sequences, around 14% of them singletons. The sequencing input was blood. The receptor set was obtained from a woman between 18 and 29 years old with Graves' ophthalmopathy.

This clonotype was seen repeatedly, ten times or more. This chain links TRBV7-9 with TRBJ2-7; the match to TRBD1 covers 9 bases. V gave up 5 bases and J gave up 3 bases; unmatched junction bases: 8. Germline lookup yields CDR1 SEHNR and CDR2 FQNEAQ (reference sequence). The CDR3 loop spans 15 amino acids. The CDR3 sequence is CASSGGQGKSYEQYF. CDR3 DNA sequence: TGTGCCAGCAGCGGGGGACAGGGAAAAAGCTACGAGCAGTACTTC.

This clonotype was recorded many times. This sequence joins TRBV7-3 and TRBJ1-1; D might be TRBD1 (6 bases). Trimming took off 4 bases at V and 1 base at J, with 16 bases between the two ends. Germline V gene data show CDR1 as SGHTA and CDR2 as FQGTGA. CDR3 length equals 16 residues. The CDR3 DNA sequence: TGTGCCAGCAGCTCCCGAGGGGGTGGAAGGAACACTGAAGCTTTCTTT. Protein sequence: CASSSRGGGRNTEAFF.

This clonotype has a count of ten or more. The rearrangement links TRBV18 to TRBJ1-1; 9 bases map to TRBD1. This CDR3 has 16 residues. Losses at the gene ends were 3 bases for V and 3 bases for J; bases not matched to a gene: 8. From germline, CDR1 is KGHSH and CDR2 LQKENI. CDR3 nucleotide sequence: TGTGCCAGCTCACCTTCAGGGACAGGGCGGGACACTGAAGCTTTCTTT. Its translation is CASSPSGTGRDTEAFF. Filled out from reference TRBV18 and TRBJ1-1, the complete variable domain reads NAGVMQNPRHLVRRRGQEARLRCSPMKGHSHVYWYRQLPEEGLKFMVYLQKENIIDESGMPKERFSAEFPKEGPSILRIQQVVRGDSAAYFCASSPSGTGRDTEAFFGQGTRLTVV.

This clonotype was found many times. The rearrangement links TRBV28 to TRBJ2-1, with 12 bases identical to TRBD2. Trimming at V came to 2 bases and at J to 6 bases, leaving 8 bases not matched to a gene. This CDR3 has 17 residues. Per the germline V gene, CDR1 is MDHEN and CDR2 is SYDVKM. The CDR3 DNA sequence: TGTGCCAGCAGTTTACCGCTAGCGGGAGGGGTACTCAATGAGCAGTTCTTC. Translated, it gives CASSLPLAGGVLNEQFF.

This clonotype was observed at least ten times. The V and J genes are TRBV30 and TRBJ2-3; D could derive from TRBD1 or TRBD2 (5 bases each). Germline CDR1 is GTSNPN and CDR2 is SVGIG (reference sequence). Trimming took 2 bases from V and 5 from J, leaving 11 bases between them. This CDR3 spans 13 amino acids. The CDR3 spells CAWSRGAEDTQYF. The CDR3 region has the DNA TGTGCCTGGAGTAGGGGAGCGGAAGATACGCAGTATTTT.

In regard to this clonotype: This is likely a read error, given that the CDR3 carries no conserved phenylalanine or tryptophan at its end. The V gene is TRBV20-1, the J gene TRBJ2-1; D is unclear. Per the germline V gene, CDR1 is DFQATT and CDR2 is SNEGSKA (reference sequence). V gave up 0 bases and J gave up 3 bases, with 9 bases separating them. There are 14 residues in the CDR3. The chain's CDR3 is CSARDRVGYNEQFL. The CDR3, as DNA: TGCAGTGCTAGAGATAGGGTAGGCTACAATGAGCAGTTCCTC.

There are a few counts of this clonotype. This chain uses TRBV18 with TRBJ1-2; weak D call: TRBD1 (6 bases). Germline assignment: CDR1 KGHSH and CDR2 LQKENI. V lost 3 bases to trimming and J lost 4 bases, with 12 bases between them. This CDR3 region has 14 residues. In DNA form, the CDR3 reads TGTGCCAGCTCACCTCCGACAGGCTTCTATGGCTACACCTTC. Translation: CASSPPTGFYGYTF.

This clonotype was seen a handful of times. The J gene is TRBJ2-3, the V gene TRBV12-3 or TRBV12-4; TRBD2 aligns across 9 bases. The CDR3 has 14 residues. V shed 3 bases, J shed 5 bases, and the junction held 3 bases outside the gene matches. CDR3 nucleotide sequence: TGTGCCAGCAGTTTGGAGACTAGCGGAGATACGCAGTATTTT. Its translation: CASSLETSGDTQYF.

In the case of this clonotype: This is likely a read error, given that the CDR3 carries no conserved phenylalanine or tryptophan at its end. This sequence joins TRBV10-3 and TRBJ2-7, with D perhaps matching TRBD2 (7 bases). The CDR3 sequence is 13 residues long. V shed 7 bases and J shed 3 bases, with 13 bases lying between them. CDR1 and CDR2 from the germline V gene are ENHRY and SYGVKD. The CDR3 region is CAITGGGGYEQYL. In nucleotides, the CDR3 is TGTGCCATCACCGGAGGGGGGGGCTACGAGCAGTACCTC.

Only a few counts were recorded for this clonotype. The chain couples TRBV5-1 to TRBJ2-1; possible D gene TRBD2, 5 bases. Germline CDR1 reads SGHRS; CDR2 reads YFSETQ. V lost 4 bases, J lost 0 bases, and 14 bases lay in between. The CDR3 sequence is 16 residues long. The CDR3 DNA reads as TGCGCCAGCAGCGCGTACCGGGAACCCTCCTACAATGAGCAGTTCTTC. Amino acids: CASSAYREPSYNEQFF.

The chain employs TRBV6-1 and TRBJ2-6; D gene unclear. The CDR3 covers 10 residues. Germline CDR1 MNHNS, CDR2 SASEGT. The CDR3 is CAAGANVLTF. CDR3 nucleotides: TGTGCTGCTGGGGCCAACGTCCTGACTTTC.

This clonotype was observed at least ten times. The chain couples TRBV11-2 to TRBJ2-7; 8 bases align to TRBD1. There are 13 residues in the CDR3. Unmatched junction bases numbered 5, after V lost 8 bases and J lost 2 bases. Germline CDR1 and CDR2: SGHAT and FQNNGV. In nucleotides, the CDR3 is TGTGCCAGCGGGGGGACAGGAACCTACGAGCAGTACTTC. Amino acid sequence: CASGGTGTYEQYF.

Ten or more counts support this clonotype. J is TRBJ1-1 and V is TRBV2; D ambiguous. The CDR3 is made up of 13 amino acids. Germline V gene sequence: CDR1 SNHLY, CDR2 FYNNEI. Trimming pared 7 bases from V and 2 bases from J, leaving 11 bases between. This CDR3 is CASILRDNTEAFF. The CDR3 DNA reads as TGTGCCAGCATTTTAAGGGATAACACTGAAGCTTTCTTT.

For this clonotype: A much larger clone sits a single nucleotide away, making a read error possible. The CDR3 region has the DNA TGTGCCAGCGAGGGGCTAGCGGGAGTCTACAGTGAGCAGTTCTTC. As protein: CASEGLAGVYSEQFF. The V gene is TRBV11-3, the J gene TRBJ2-1, with 10 bases fitting TRBD2. Germline V CDR1 and CDR2: SGHNT, YENEEA. The length of the CDR3 is 15 residues.

This clonotype has only a few counts. This chain connects TRBV18 to TRBJ2-7, with TRBD2 identical over 14 bases. Germline V CDR1 and CDR2: KGHSH, LQKENI. V was pared by 3 bases and J by 6 bases, with 7 bases of the junction left unmatched. There are 16 residues in the CDR3. The CDR3 is CASSPSPGTSGGEQYF. CDR3 coding DNA: TGTGCCAGCTCACCGAGTCCCGGGACTAGCGGGGGCGAGCAGTACTTC.

The chain has TRBV20-1 and TRBJ1-5, with unresolved D. Trimming stripped 0 bases from V and 6 bases from J, with 15 bases between. The CDR3 runs to 15 residues. Germline lookup yields CDR1 DFQATT and CDR2 SNEGSKA (reference sequence). The CDR3 bases are TGCAGTGCTAGAGATGGCAGGTTCTACCCTCAGCCCCAGCATTTT. Its translation is CSARDGRFYPQPQHF.

Many counts were recorded for this clonotype. The chain uses TRBV20-1 and TRBJ2-5; D ambiguous. The CDR3 has 14 amino acids. With 0 bases removed from V and 2 bases from J, the gap between germline ends came to 10 bases. CDR1 is DFQATT, CDR2 SNEGSKA, per germline (reference sequence). DNA for the CDR3: TGCAGTGCTAGAGATCAAGGCAGGCAAGAGACCCAGTACTTC. Encoded protein: CSARDQGRQETQYF.

This clonotype has ten or more counts. This chain uses TRBV30 with TRBJ2-1; 11 bases agree with TRBD2. The CDR3 is 14 amino acids. Germline CDR1 and CDR2: GTSNPN and SVGIG (reference sequence). Trimming cost V 1 base and J 10 bases; bases outside gene matches: 6. CDR3: CAWSEGTSGSEQFF. The CDR3 DNA reads TGTGCCTGGAGTGAAGGGACTAGCGGTTCCGAGCAGTTCTTC.

This clonotype was seen repeatedly, ten times or more. The V call is TRBV5-1, the J call TRBJ2-7, with D hard to call. Per germline, CDR1 SGHRS and CDR2 YFSETQ. The CDR3 runs 15 residues. V shed 1 base and J shed 2 bases, with 13 bases lying between them. DNA for the CDR3: TGCGCCAGCAGCTTGCACAGAATGACGACCTACGAGCAGTACTTC. Its protein product is CASSLHRMTTYEQYF.